These 24 T cell receptor beta chains share one sample of origin, sequenced in a study of T cell responses to AZD1222 COVID-19 vaccine. Sequencing used immunoSEQ multiplex PCR; TCRdb keeps in-frame clones, though not all of them. The sample carries about 190,000 clones, around 94% recorded once. The sequencing here drew on peripheral blood, taken on day 0 of AZD1222 vaccination. The receptors derive from an adult in good health.

This rearrangement joins TRBV7-3 to TRBJ1-1; 8 nucleotides align to TRBD1. This CDR3 has 13 amino acids. Germline trimming cut 5 bases from V and 7 bases from J; bases unmatched to any gene: 6. From germline, CDR1 is SGHTA and CDR2 FQGTGA. The CDR3 bases are TGTGCCAGCAGCAATACAGGGGGAGGTGAAGCTTTCTTT. Translation gives CASSNTGGGEAFF.

This chain joins TRBV12-3 or TRBV12-4 and TRBJ1-1, with D uncertain. CDR3 size: 13 residues. V lost 7 bases to trimming and J lost 1 base, with 10 bases between them. The CDR3 sequence is CASNSGGNTEAFF. Here the CDR3 DNA reads TGTGCCAGCAACTCTGGAGGGAACACTGAAGCTTTCTTT.

The chain is built from TRBV6-5 and TRBJ1-3; a weak D match, TRBD1 (5 bases). V dropped 8 bases and J dropped 3 bases, with 14 bases sitting between them. The CDR3 covers 14 residues. CDR1 and CDR2 (germline): MNHEY, SVGAGI. CDR3 protein: CASLTGGGGNTIYF. CDR3 nucleotides: TGTGCCAGCTTGACGGGGGGAGGTGGAAACACCATATATTTT.

The J gene is TRBJ2-3, the V gene TRBV7-9; TRBD1 matches 7 bases. This CDR3 spans 16 amino acids. From germline, CDR1 is SEHNR and CDR2 FQNEAQ (reference sequence). Germline trimming cut 4 bases from V and 2 bases from J; bases unmatched to any gene: 9. The CDR3: CASSWRTGQSTDTQYF. The CDR3 bases are TGTGCCAGCAGCTGGCGGACAGGACAGTCCACAGATACGCAGTATTTT. Full variable domain (remainder filled in from reference TRBV7-9 and TRBJ2-3): DTGVSQNPRHKITKRGQNVTFRCDPISEHNRLYWYRQTLGQGPEFLTYFQNEAQLEKSRLLSDRFSAERPKGSFSTLEIQRTEQGDSAMYLCASSWRTGQSTDTQYFGPGTRLTVL.

The chain is built from TRBV6-6 and TRBJ2-7; the match to TRBD1 covers 8 bases. This CDR3 has 15 residues. The germline gives CDR1 MNHNY, CDR2 SVGAGI (reference sequence). Trimming removed 6 bases from V and 7 bases from J; junction bases left unmatched: 14. The DNA of the CDR3 is TGTGCCAGCAGCGCGACAGGGGCTGGCGGAAATGAGCAGTACTTC. Protein: CASSATGAGGNEQYF.

This chain joins TRBV19 and TRBJ1-4; 8 bases fit TRBD1. J was trimmed by 9 bases and V by 5 bases; bases with no gene match: 8. From germline, CDR1 is LNHDA and CDR2 SQIVND (reference sequence). This CDR3 has 14 amino acids. In nucleotides, the CDR3 is TGTGCCAGTAGTCTGGGCCAGGGGGCCCAAAAACTGTTTTTT. It specifies CASSLGQGAQKLFF.

V is TRBV13 and J is TRBJ1-1, with 9 nucleotides matching TRBD1. Germline V gene lookup returns CDR1 PRHDT and CDR2 FYEKMQ (reference sequence). V was clipped by 5 bases and J by 8 bases; unmatched bases: 6. The CDR3 is 13 amino acids. The CDR3 DNA reads as TGTGCCAGCAGCCAGGGACAGGGACCCGAAGCTTTCTTT. Its translation: CASSQGQGPEAFF.

This rearrangement joins TRBV6-1 to TRBJ1-1, with 7 bases aligning to TRBD1. From germline, CDR1 is MNHNS and CDR2 SASEGT. The trim removed 1 base at V and 3 bases at J, leaving 2 bases unmatched. The length of the CDR3 is 14 residues. Here the CDR3 DNA reads TGTGCCAGCAGTGAAGTTGGGACAGACACTGAAGCTTTCTTT. Translating gives CASSEVGTDTEAFF.

The rearrangement links TRBV9 to TRBJ1-1; TRBD1 matches at 9 bases. This CDR3 is 16 amino acids long. Germline CDR1 SGDLS, CDR2 YYNGEE. The trim removed 0 bases at V and 5 bases at J, leaving 8 bases unmatched. The CDR3 nucleotides read TGTGCCAGCAGCGTAGAGGGGACAGGGAGGGTGACTGAAGCTTTCTTT. Its protein is CASSVEGTGRVTEAFF.

The chain employs TRBV2 and TRBJ2-7; D is possibly TRBD1 or TRBD2 (5 bases each). The CDR3 runs to 13 residues. The germline gives CDR1 SNHLY, CDR2 FYNNEI. V was pared by 4 bases and J by 0 bases, with 7 bases between. Here the CDR3 reads CASSGDGSYEQYF. CDR3 DNA: TGTGCCAGCAGTGGGGACGGCTCCTACGAGCAGTACTTC.

The chain is built from TRBV10-3 and TRBJ2-7, with 11 nucleotides matching TRBD2. J gave up 1 base and V 7 bases, and 3 bases lay outside the gene matches. The CDR3 has 14 residues. Germline loops: CDR1 ENHRY, CDR2 SYGVKD. The CDR3: CAITGTSGSYEQYF. CDR3 DNA: TGTGCCATCACCGGGACTAGCGGTTCCTACGAGCAGTACTTC.

The chain joins TRBV24-1 to TRBJ1-4; D gene unclear. Germline values: CDR1 KGHDR, CDR2 SFDVKD. Trimming left V 2 bases short and J 7 bases short, with 7 bases between. The CDR3 spans 13 residues. CDR3: CATSDSGGEKLFF. CDR3 coding DNA: TGTGCCACCAGTGATTCCGGTGGTGAAAAACTGTTTTTT.

The chain couples TRBV18 to TRBJ1-5, with 7 positions matching TRBD1. The CDR3 has 15 residues. CDR1 KGHSH and CDR2 LQKENI come from the germline V gene. Trimming cost V 3 bases and J 1 base; bases outside gene matches: 3. The CDR3 sequence is CASSPSTGSNQPQHF. In nucleotides, the CDR3 is TGTGCCAGCTCACCCTCGACAGGGAGCAATCAGCCCCAGCATTTT.

The chain uses TRBV9 and TRBJ1-5; D is perhaps TRBD1 (6 bases). The germline V gene encodes CDR1 SGDLS and CDR2 YYNGEE. CDR3 length: 15 amino acids. Trimming took off 0 bases at V and 3 bases at J, with 10 bases between the two ends. Here the CDR3 DNA reads TGTGCCAGCAGCGTAGCCGGACAGCTCAATCAGCCCCAGCATTTT. Translation: CASSVAGQLNQPQHF.

This clone is a singleton in its sample. This sequence joins TRBV7-2 and TRBJ2-3, with D maybe TRBD1 (6 bases). The CDR3 has 15 amino acids. Germline CDR1 reads SGHTA; CDR2 reads FQGNSA. The V gene lost 7 bases and the J gene lost 2 bases, with 16 bases spanning the gap. The CDR3 DNA follows: TGTGCCAGCACTCCAGACCGGGACACCACAGATACGCAGTATTTT. Protein: CASTPDRDTTDTQYF.

The table lists this clone with a count of one. The chain recombines TRBV3-1 (or the pseudogene TRBV3-2) with TRBJ2-1, with D possibly TRBD1 on 6 matching bases. Trimming stripped 4 bases from V and 6 bases from J, with 13 bases between. The V gene's germline CDR1 is LGHDT and CDR2 YNNKEL (reference sequence). This CDR3 comprises 14 residues. The CDR3 loop reads CASSPGQSRNEQFF. The CDR3 region has the DNA TGTGCCAGCAGCCCTGGACAGTCGCGCAATGAGCAGTTCTTC.

The chain recombines TRBV2 with TRBJ1-2; no clear D. The germline CDR1 and CDR2 sequences are SNHLY and FYNNEI. V was clipped by 4 bases and J by 8 bases, with 17 bases between them. The CDR3 covers 14 residues. The CDR3 DNA sequence: TGTGCCAGCAGTGCCGAGAACATAGAGGGCGGCTACACCTTC. Its protein is CASSAENIEGGYTF.

V is TRBV5-5 and J is TRBJ1-2; TRBD1 is a possible D gene (6 bases). The CDR3 length is 14 residues. Germline CDR1 SGHKS, CDR2 YYEKEE (reference sequence). V was shortened by 4 bases and J by 5 bases, with 15 bases between the two germline ends. CDR3 region: CASSPQDSRYGYTF. DNA for the CDR3: TGTGCCAGCAGCCCGCAGGACAGTCGGTATGGCTACACCTTC.

This chain joins TRBV30 and TRBJ1-2; the D gene is possibly TRBD1 (5 bases). This CDR3 is built from 14 residues. Trimming took off 5 bases at V and 5 bases at J, with 18 bases between the two ends. Germline assignment: CDR1 GTSNPN and CDR2 SVGIG (reference sequence). The CDR3 loop is CAWDLGGGPYGYTF. The CDR3, as DNA: TGTGCCTGGGATCTCGGCGGGGGACCATATGGCTACACCTTC.

The chain links TRBV5-4 to TRBJ1-1; a possible D gene is TRBD1 (5 bases). V gave up 4 bases and J gave up 4 bases, with 14 bases separating them. The V gene's germline CDR1 is SGHNT and CDR2 YYREEE (reference sequence). The CDR3 contains 14 residues. CDR3 nucleotide sequence: TGTGCCAGCAGCCCCAACGACAGATCCACTGAAGCTTTCTTT. This translates into CASSPNDRSTEAFF.

The gene calls are TRBV18 and TRBJ1-5; D perhaps matches TRBD1 (6 bases). Germline V gene sequence: CDR1 KGHSH, CDR2 LQKENI. The V end lost 3 bases, the J end lost 5 bases, and 11 bases lay between the germline ends. The CDR3 covers 14 residues. This chain's CDR3 is CASSPGGPDQPQHF. CDR3 nucleotide sequence: TGTGCCAGCTCACCCGGGGGGCCAGATCAGCCCCAGCATTTT.

The genes are TRBV16 and TRBJ2-7; 9 nucleotides match TRBD2. This CDR3 has 14 residues. The ends lost 7 bases at V and 5 bases at J; junction bases unmatched: 9. Germline-derived CDR1 and CDR2 are KGHSY and FQNENV. CDR3 protein: CASTPGGGDHEQYF. The CDR3, as DNA: TGTGCCAGCACGCCTGGCGGGGGGGATCACGAGCAGTACTTC.

The chain recombines TRBV19 with TRBJ1-3; D is uncertain. This CDR3 has 16 residues. Germline CDR1 and CDR2: LNHDA and SQIVND (reference sequence). Between the trimmed V and J ends, which lost 7 bases and 2 bases, there was a span of 18 bases. CDR3 sequence (DNA): TGTGCCAGTAAAAGCGCAAGCCTGAAGACTGGAAACACCATATATTTT. It is translated as CASKSASLKTGNTIYF.

This chain links TRBV29-1 with TRBJ2-3; D call uncertain. The V gene's germline CDR1 is SQVTM and CDR2 ANQGSEA. With 4 bases removed from V and 3 bases from J, the gap between germline ends came to 14 bases. The CDR3 is made up of 14 amino acids. Written as DNA, the CDR3 is TGCAGCGTTGTCAAGGGTCTGGATACAGATACGCAGTATTTT. It translates to CSVVKGLDTDTQYF.